This is a list of T cell receptor beta chains from one sample in a study of Graves' ophthalmopathy and Graves' hyperthyroidism. TCRdb passed the multiplex PCR reads through MiXCR, listing each CDR3 protein once. There are 400,000 or so distinct CDR3 sequences in the sample; just over 15% occur only once, and 5.5% to 7% lies in the top ten. The sequencing input was peripheral blood. The source is a woman aged 18-30 years with stable Graves' hyperthyroidism. Each CDR3 is given without its conserved first and last residue. Each record gives: clone size, J gene, V gene, CDR3 length, CDR3 protein. Not all rows give a size; the values are once, few, many and, for expanded clones, a class.

size: many; J: TRBJ1-1; V: TRBV4-1; length: 15; CDR3: ASSQVGGRSRVTEAF
size: many; J: TRBJ2-6; V: TRBV24-1; length: 12; CDR3: ATSDPSGANVLT
size: -; J: TRBJ1-5; V: TRBV20-1; length: 14; CDR3: SARDPRQGSNQPQH
size: many; J: TRBJ1-2; V: TRBV7-2; length: 13; CDR3: ASSLGEGGNYGYT
size: many; J: TRBJ1-2; V: TRBV7-9; length: 10; CDR3: ASSFNRGGYT
size: many; J: TRBJ1-4; V: TRBV20-1; length: 14; CDR3: SARDGSRMSNEKLF
size: many; J: TRBJ2-7; V: TRBV13; length: 14; CDR3: ASSFQSGVGSYEQY
size: many; J: TRBJ2-7; V: TRBV6-4; length: 11; CDR3: ASSYGIPYEQY
size: few; J: TRBJ1-1; V: TRBV11-2; length: 12; CDR3: ASSLQGWDTEAL
size: many; J: TRBJ2-7; V: TRBV10-1; length: 11; CDR3: ASSESPWGEQY
size: -; J: TRBJ2-2; V: TRBV19; length: 14; CDR3: ASRTSGGNPTGELF
size: few; J: TRBJ1-2; V: TRBV3-1; length: 12; CDR3: ASSQDEGFYGYT
size: many; J: TRBJ1-6; V: TRBV6-5; length: 13; CDR3: AVEKRTGPLSPLH
size: many; J: TRBJ1-1; V: TRBV20-1; length: 11; CDR3: SGDRGGNTEAF
size: -; J: TRBJ2-5; V: TRBV24-1; length: 12; CDR3: ATGSFRVPETQY
size: few; J: TRBJ2-4; V: TRBV12-3/TRBV12-4; length: 12; CDR3: ASSLSVGRNIQY
size: many; J: TRBJ1-5; V: TRBV5-6; length: 12; CDR3: ASSLTGFNQPQH
size: -; J: TRBJ1-1; V: TRBV7-9; length: 11; CDR3: ASSLNLLGEAF
size: many; J: TRBJ2-5; V: TRBV11-3; length: 14; CDR3: ASSLGGRGTQETQY
size: many; J: TRBJ1-2; V: TRBV20-1; length: 9; CDR3: SARVRDGYT
size: many; J: TRBJ2-5; V: TRBV24-1; length: 13; CDR3: ATSDPGTYEETQY
size: many; J: TRBJ1-5; V: TRBV7-2; length: 12; CDR3: ASKLGRSNQPQH
size: many; J: TRBJ1-2; V: TRBV6-1; length: 11; CDR3: ASSESTGNGYT
size: many; J: TRBJ2-7; V: TRBV27; length: 11; CDR3: ASKREGNHEQY
size: few; J: TRBJ2-2; V: TRBV12-3/TRBV12-4; length: 13; CDR3: ASRPGGVNTGELF
size: many; J: TRBJ1-6; V: TRBV15; length: 10; CDR3: ATSRERVSLH
size: many; J: TRBJ1-1; V: TRBV29-1; length: 11; CDR3: SVGGQGFTEAF
size: few; J: TRBJ1-5; V: TRBV19; length: 17; CDR3: ASSSRGRRRQEGNQPQH
size: many; J: TRBJ1-6; V: TRBV19; length: 13; CDR3: ASSIEGEVNSPLH
size: many; J: TRBJ1-2; V: TRBV12-3/TRBV12-4; length: 14; CDR3: ASSFAPGQGANGYT
size: many; J: TRBJ2-7; V: TRBV6-1; length: 14; CDR3: ASSEEPGQIIYEQY
size: -; J: TRBJ2-7; V: TRBV10-3; length: 13; CDR3: AISVRGRESYEQY
size: -; J: TRBJ1-4; V: TRBV29-1; length: 11; CDR3: SGRQGTWEKLF
size: many; J: TRBJ1-2; V: TRBV11-2; length: 14; CDR3: ASTLGRVTGRYGYT
size: many; J: TRBJ1-2; V: TRBV14; length: 12; CDR3: ASSQDVAGDGYT
size: many; J: TRBJ2-7; V: TRBV11-2; length: 15; CDR3: ASSSTPGTSGAYEQY
size: many; J: TRBJ1-2; V: TRBV6-5; length: 13; CDR3: ASSYSIKGRGGYT
size: few; J: TRBJ1-1; V: TRBV5-1; length: 11; CDR3: ASKRHRNTEAF
size: many; J: TRBJ2-7; V: TRBV14; length: 12; CDR3: ASSQGRGPYEQY
size: -; J: TRBJ1-5; V: TRBV30; length: 12; CDR3: ASPRCRDYQPQH
size: many; J: TRBJ1-6; V: TRBV6-1; length: 12; CDR3: ASSEAGDNSPLH
size: many; J: TRBJ1-5; V: TRBV6-1; length: 13; CDR3: ASSATGGWPQPQH
size: many; J: TRBJ2-7; V: TRBV19; length: 13; CDR3: ASSDRGLVPYEQY
size: many; J: TRBJ1-5; V: TRBV6-5; length: 12; CDR3: ASSYMSDYQPQH
size: many; J: TRBJ1-6; V: TRBV14; length: 14; CDR3: ASSLHGGTVNSPLH
size: many; J: TRBJ2-7; V: TRBV5-1; length: 12; CDR3: ASSPGTATYEQY
size: many; J: TRBJ2-7; V: TRBV6-5; length: 14; CDR3: ASRTGWWGRGGEQY
size: many; J: TRBJ2-7; V: TRBV6-4; length: 15; CDR3: ASSPFGGRANSYEQY
size: few; J: TRBJ1-6; V: TRBV19; length: 13; CDR3: ASSHRQDYNSPLH
size: many; J: TRBJ1-1; V: TRBV2; length: 15; CDR3: ASTVGDSRKINTEAF
size: -; J: TRBJ1-5; V: TRBV12-3/TRBV12-4; length: 13; CDR3: ASGALEGSNQPQH
size: -; J: TRBJ1-5; V: TRBV27; length: 12; CDR3: ASSLNPLKQPQH
size: -; J: TRBJ1-6; V: TRBV6-1; length: 13; CDR3: ASSRGQAVYSPLH
size: many; J: TRBJ2-5; V: TRBV12-3/TRBV12-4; length: 14; CDR3: ASSFGSGGETETQY